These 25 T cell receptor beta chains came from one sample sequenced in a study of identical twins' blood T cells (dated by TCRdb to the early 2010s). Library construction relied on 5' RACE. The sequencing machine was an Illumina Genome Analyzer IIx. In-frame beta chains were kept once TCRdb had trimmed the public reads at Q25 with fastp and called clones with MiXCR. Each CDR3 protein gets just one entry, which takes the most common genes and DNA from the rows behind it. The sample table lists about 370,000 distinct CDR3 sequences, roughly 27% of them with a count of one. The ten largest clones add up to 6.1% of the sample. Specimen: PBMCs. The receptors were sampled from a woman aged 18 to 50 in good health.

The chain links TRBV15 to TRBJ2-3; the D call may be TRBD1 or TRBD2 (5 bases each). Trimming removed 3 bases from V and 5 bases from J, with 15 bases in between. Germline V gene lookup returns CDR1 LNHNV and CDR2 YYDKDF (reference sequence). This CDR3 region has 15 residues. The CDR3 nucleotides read TGTGCCACCAGCAGTACACAACGGGGCGAAGATACGCAGTATTTT. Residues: CATSSTQRGEDTQYF.

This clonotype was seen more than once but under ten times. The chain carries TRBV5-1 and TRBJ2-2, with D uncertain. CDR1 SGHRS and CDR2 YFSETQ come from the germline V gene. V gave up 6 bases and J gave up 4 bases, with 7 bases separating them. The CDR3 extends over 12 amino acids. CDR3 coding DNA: TGCGCCAGCACCTGGGGCACCGGGGAGCTGTTTTTT. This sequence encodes CASTWGTGELFF.

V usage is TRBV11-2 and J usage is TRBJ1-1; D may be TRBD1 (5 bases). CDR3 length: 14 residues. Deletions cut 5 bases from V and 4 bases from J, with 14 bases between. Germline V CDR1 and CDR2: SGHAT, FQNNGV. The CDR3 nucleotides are TGTGCCAGCAGCCGATCGTTTGGGGGCACTGAAGCTTTCTTT. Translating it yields CASSRSFGGTEAFF.

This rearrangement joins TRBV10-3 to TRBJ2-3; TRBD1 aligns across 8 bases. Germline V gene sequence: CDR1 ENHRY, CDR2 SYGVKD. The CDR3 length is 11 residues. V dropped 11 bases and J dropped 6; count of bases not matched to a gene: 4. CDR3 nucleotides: TGTGCCCTCGGACAGGGCGATACGCAGTATTTT. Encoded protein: CALGQGDTQYF.

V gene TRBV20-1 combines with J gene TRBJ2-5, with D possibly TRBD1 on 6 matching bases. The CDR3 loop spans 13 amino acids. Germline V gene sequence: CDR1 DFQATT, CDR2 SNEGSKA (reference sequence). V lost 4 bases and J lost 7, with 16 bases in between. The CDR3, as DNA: TGCAGTGCTACCGCGGACAGAACGAGGACCCAGTACTTC. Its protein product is CSATADRTRTQYF.

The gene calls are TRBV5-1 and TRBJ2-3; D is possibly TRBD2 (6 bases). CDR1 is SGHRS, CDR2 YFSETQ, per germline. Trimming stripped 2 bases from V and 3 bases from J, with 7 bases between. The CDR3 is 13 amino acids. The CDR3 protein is CASSLLATDTQYF. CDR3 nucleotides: TGCGCCAGCAGCTTACTAGCAACAGATACGCAGTATTTT.

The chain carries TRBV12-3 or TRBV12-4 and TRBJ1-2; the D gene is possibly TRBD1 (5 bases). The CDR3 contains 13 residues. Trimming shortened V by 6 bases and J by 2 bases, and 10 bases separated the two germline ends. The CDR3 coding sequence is TGTGCCAGCAGCTGGACAACGAACTATGGCTACACCTTC. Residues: CASSWTTNYGYTF.

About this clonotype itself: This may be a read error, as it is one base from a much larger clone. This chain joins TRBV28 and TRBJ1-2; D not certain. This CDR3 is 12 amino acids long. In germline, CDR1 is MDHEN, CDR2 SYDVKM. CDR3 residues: CASSFKGYSYTF. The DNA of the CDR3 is TGTGCCAGCAGTTTTAAGGGCTATAGCTACACCTTC.

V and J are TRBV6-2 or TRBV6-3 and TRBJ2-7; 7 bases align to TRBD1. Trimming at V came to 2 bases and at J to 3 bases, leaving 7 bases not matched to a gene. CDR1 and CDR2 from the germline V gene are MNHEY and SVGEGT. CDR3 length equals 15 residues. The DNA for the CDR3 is TGTGCCAGCAGTTACATGGGAACAGGGGTCTACGAGCAGTACTTC. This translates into CASSYMGTGVYEQYF.

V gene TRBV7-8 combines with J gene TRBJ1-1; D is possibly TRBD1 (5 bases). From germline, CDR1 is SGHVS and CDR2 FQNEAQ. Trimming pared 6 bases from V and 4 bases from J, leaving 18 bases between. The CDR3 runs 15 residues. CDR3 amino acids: CASRFFGGLGTEAFF. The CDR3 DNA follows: TGTGCCAGCAGATTTTTCGGGGGGTTGGGCACTGAAGCTTTCTTT.

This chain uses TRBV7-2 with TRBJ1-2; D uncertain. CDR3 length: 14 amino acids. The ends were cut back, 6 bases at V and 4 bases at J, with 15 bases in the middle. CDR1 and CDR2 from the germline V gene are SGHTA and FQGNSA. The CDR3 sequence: CASRLSGPFYGYTF. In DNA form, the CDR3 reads TGTGCCAGCAGACTATCCGGACCCTTCTATGGCTACACCTTC.

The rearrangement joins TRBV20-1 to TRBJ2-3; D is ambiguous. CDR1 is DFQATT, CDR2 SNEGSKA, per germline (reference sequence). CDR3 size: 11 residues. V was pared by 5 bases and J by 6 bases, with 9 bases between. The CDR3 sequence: CSASSWDTQYF. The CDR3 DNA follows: TGCAGTGCTTCTTCGTGGGATACGCAGTATTTT.

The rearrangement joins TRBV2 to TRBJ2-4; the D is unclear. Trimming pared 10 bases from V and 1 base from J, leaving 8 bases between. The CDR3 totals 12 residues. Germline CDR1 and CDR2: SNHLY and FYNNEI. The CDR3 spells CATLEAKNIQYF. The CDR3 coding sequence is TGTGCCACCCTGGAGGCCAAAAACATTCAGTACTTC.

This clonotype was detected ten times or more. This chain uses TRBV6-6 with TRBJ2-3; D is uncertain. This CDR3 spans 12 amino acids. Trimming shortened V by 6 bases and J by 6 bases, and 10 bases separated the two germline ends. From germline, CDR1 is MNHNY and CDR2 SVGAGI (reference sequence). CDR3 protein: CASSYLRDTQYF. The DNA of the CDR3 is TGTGCCAGCAGCTACCTAAGGGATACGCAGTATTTT.

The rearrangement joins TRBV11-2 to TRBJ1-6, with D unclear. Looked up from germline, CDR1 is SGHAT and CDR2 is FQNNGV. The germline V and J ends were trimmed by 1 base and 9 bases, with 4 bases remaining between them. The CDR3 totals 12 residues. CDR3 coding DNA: TGTGCCAGCAGCTTAGCGGGTTCACCCCTCCACTTT. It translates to CASSLAGSPLHF.

CDR3 in DNA: TGTGCCAGCAGCCCGACGTCGGACAAATTATACACCGGGGAGCTGTTTTTT. Protein sequence: CASSPTSDKLYTGELFF. This chain connects TRBV7-2 to TRBJ2-2; a weak D match, TRBD1 (5 bases). The CDR3 has 17 residues. The V gene's germline CDR1 is SGHTA and CDR2 FQGNSA. Trimming stripped 5 bases from V and 3 bases from J, with 19 bases between. Looking up the rest from reference TRBV7-2 and TRBJ2-2 gives the full variable domain: GAGVSQSPSNKVTEKGKDVELRCDPISGHTALYWYRQSLGQGLEFLIYFQGNSAPDKSGLPSDRFSAERTGGSVSTLTIQRTQQEDSAVYLCASSPTSDKLYTGELFFGEGSRLTVL.

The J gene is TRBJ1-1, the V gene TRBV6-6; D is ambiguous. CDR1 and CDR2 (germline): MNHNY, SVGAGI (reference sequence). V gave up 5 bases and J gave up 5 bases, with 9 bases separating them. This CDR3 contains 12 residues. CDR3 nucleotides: TGTGCCAGCAGTATCGGGGAAACTGAAGCTTTCTTT. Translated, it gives CASSIGETEAFF.

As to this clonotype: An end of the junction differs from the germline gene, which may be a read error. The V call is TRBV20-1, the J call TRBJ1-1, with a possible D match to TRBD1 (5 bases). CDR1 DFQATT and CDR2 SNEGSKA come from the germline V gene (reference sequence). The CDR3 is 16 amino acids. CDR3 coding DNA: TGCAGTGCACCGCACCCGAGGGGAAGAGTGAACACTGAATCTTTCTTT. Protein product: CSAPHPRGRVNTESFF.

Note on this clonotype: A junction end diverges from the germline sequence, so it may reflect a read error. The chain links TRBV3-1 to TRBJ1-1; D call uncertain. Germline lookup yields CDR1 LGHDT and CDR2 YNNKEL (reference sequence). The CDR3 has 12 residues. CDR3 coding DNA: TGTGCCAGCAGCCGAGGCGGAACCGCGCTCATCTTT. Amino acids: CASSRGGTALIF.

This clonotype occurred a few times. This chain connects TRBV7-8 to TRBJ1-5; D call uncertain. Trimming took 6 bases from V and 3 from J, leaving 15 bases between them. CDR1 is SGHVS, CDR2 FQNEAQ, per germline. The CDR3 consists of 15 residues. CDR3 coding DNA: TGTGCCAGCAGTCCCCGGGTGGCCTACAATCAGCCCCAGCATTTT. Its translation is CASSPRVAYNQPQHF.

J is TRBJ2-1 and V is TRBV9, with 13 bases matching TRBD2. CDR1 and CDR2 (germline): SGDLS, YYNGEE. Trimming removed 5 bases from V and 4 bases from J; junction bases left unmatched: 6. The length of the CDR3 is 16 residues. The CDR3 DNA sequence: TGTGCCAGCAGTCGGACTAGCGGGAGCCGGTACAATGAGCAGTTCTTC. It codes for CASSRTSGSRYNEQFF.

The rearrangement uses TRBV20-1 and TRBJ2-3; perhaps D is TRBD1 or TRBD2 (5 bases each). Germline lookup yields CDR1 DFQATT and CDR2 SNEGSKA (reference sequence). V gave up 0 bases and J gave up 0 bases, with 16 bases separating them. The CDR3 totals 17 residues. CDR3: CSARDLGTGTSTDTQYF. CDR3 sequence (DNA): TGCAGTGCTAGAGATTTAGGGACCGGCACTAGCACAGATACGCAGTATTTT.

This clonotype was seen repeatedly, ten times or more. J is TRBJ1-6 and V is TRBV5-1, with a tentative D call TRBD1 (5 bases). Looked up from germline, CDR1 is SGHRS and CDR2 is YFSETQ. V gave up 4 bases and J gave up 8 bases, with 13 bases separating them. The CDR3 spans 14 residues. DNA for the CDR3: TGCGCCAGCAGCCTCACAGGAGGGTATTCACCCCTCCACTTT. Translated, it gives CASSLTGGYSPLHF.

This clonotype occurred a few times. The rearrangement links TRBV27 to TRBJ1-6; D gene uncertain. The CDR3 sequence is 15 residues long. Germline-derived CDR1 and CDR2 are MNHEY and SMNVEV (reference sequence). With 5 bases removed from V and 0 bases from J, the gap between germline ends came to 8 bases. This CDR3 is CASSQEYSYNSPLHF. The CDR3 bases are TGTGCCAGCAGTCAAGAGTACTCCTATAATTCACCCCTCCACTTT.

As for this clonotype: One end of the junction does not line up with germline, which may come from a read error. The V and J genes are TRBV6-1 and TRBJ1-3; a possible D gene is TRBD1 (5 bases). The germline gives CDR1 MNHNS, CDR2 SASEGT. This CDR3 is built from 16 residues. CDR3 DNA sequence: TGTGCCAGCTCCTCGGACACTGCCTACTCTGGAAACACCATATGTTTT. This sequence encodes CASSSDTAYSGNTICF.